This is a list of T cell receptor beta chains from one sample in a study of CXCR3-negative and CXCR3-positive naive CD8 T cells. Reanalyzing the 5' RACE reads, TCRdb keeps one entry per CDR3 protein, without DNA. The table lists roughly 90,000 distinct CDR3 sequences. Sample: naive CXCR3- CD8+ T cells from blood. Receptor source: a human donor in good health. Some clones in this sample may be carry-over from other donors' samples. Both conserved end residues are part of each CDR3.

CASRYKTGVTPQHF | TRBJ1-5 | TRBV28
CASTSLAGGLANTGELFF | TRBJ2-2 | TRBV19
CASSLGWSGQEIYDTQYF | TRBJ2-3 | TRBV11-2
CASSEALSGAYAGELFF | TRBJ2-2 | TRBV2
CATSRDLAVATNEKLFF | TRBJ1-4 | TRBV15
CASSQRDGNYGYTF | TRBJ1-2 | TRBV4-3
CASSQDLGGGNTGELFF | TRBJ2-2 | TRBV4-3
CASSLMAGGLRSLGYEQFF | TRBJ2-1 | TRBV7-3
CASSLDPGSLSYNEQFF | TRBJ2-1 | TRBV7-2
CASIQDDEQFF | TRBJ2-1 | TRBV5-1
CATIRSDEQFF | TRBJ2-1 | TRBV19
CSVWTTTDTQYF | TRBJ2-3 | TRBV29-1
CASSHGQRENTEAFF | TRBJ1-1 | TRBV5-1
CASSSGTVQGAYEQYF | TRBJ2-7 | TRBV13
CASSPPGLGSYNEQFF | TRBJ2-1 | TRBV12-3/TRBV12-4
CASSLGQETQYF | TRBJ2-5 | TRBV5-1
CASSTGGAYNEQFF | TRBJ2-1 | TRBV6-2/TRBV6-3
CASSRGFTEAFF | TRBJ1-1 | TRBV19
CASSLSGRQFYNEQFF | TRBJ2-1 | TRBV7-3
CASSSPYEQYF | TRBJ2-7 | TRBV6-2/TRBV6-3
CASSLAIDTQYF | TRBJ2-3 | TRBV7-2
CATSRQRGSYGYTF | TRBJ1-2 | TRBV15
CASSPTPTASSYNEQFF | TRBJ2-1 | TRBV7-9
CASSVDGGSSYEQYF | TRBJ2-7 | TRBV9
CASSSTIGRPHGTQYF | TRBJ2-5 | TRBV4-1
CASSLAPPANEQFF | TRBJ2-1 | TRBV7-8
CASSQGDSTYEQYF | TRBJ2-7 | TRBV27
CSVDGGNTIYF | TRBJ1-3 | TRBV29-1
CATRTARLNTEAFF | TRBJ1-1 | TRBV6-6
CASSPLLLSGEETQYF | TRBJ2-5 | TRBV7-2
CASSFLYEQYF | TRBJ2-7 | TRBV28
CASSVEGNSYEQYF | TRBJ2-7 | TRBV9
CASSLGRNSYNEQFF | TRBJ2-1 | TRBV11-1
CASSKGGYMQYF | TRBJ2-5 | TRBV25-1
CASSASRTGSEGYTF | TRBJ1-2 | TRBV9
CASSQEGRDEQFF | TRBJ2-1 | TRBV14
CASSLVTALLSTDTQYF | TRBJ2-3 | TRBV7-6
CSVEGTGGEQFF | TRBJ2-1 | TRBV29-1
CSVEGPPRTGLSTDTQYF | TRBJ2-3 | TRBV29-1
CASSQAGGGYEQYF | TRBJ2-7 | TRBV4-1
CASSRPPGQTEAFF | TRBJ1-1 | TRBV6-2/TRBV6-3
CSVAGGQNTEAFF | TRBJ1-1 | TRBV29-1
CASSLIYQGFGETQYF | TRBJ2-5 | TRBV5-6
CASSLRQSATNEKLFF | TRBJ1-4 | TRBV7-8
CASSPPFGGGTDTQYF | TRBJ2-3 | TRBV12-3/TRBV12-4
CASSPTLGTEAFF | TRBJ1-1 | TRBV7-9
CSVWGRVGTNEKLFF | TRBJ1-4 | TRBV29-1
CATQGGTEAFF | TRBJ1-1 | TRBV24-1
CASRPTAGGNTYTEAFF | TRBJ1-1 | TRBV12-2
CASSPPTGSSYNEQFF | TRBJ2-1 | TRBV18